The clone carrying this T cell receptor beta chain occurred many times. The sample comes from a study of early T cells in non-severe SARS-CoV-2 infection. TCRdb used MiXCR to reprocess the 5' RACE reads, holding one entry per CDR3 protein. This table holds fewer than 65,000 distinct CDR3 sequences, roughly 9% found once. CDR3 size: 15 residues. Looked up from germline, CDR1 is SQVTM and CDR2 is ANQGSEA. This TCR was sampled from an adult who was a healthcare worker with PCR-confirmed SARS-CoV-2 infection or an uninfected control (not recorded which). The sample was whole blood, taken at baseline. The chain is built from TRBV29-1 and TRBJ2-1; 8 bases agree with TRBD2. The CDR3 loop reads CRAALGSGRMNEQFF. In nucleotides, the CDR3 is TGCAGGGCGGCTTTGGGGAGCGGGAGAATGAATGAGCAGTTCTTC.